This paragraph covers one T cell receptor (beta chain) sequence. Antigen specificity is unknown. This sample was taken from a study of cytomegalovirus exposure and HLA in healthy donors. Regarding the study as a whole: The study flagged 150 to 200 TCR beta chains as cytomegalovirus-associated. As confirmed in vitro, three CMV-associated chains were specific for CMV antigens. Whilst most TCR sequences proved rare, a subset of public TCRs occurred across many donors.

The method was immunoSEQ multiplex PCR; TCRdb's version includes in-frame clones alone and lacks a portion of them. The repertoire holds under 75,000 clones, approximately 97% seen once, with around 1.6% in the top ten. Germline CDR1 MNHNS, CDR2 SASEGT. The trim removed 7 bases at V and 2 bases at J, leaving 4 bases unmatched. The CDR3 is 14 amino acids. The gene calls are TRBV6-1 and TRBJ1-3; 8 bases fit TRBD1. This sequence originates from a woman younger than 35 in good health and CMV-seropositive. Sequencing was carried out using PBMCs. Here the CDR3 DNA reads TGTGCCAGCACCGCAGGGGGCGCTGGAAACACCATATATTTT. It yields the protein CASTAGGAGNTIYF.